A selection of T cell receptor beta chains follows, all from one sample in a study of blood T cell repertoires in COVID-19. The protocol was immunoSEQ multiplex PCR, while the TCRdb copy is restricted to in-frame clones and leaves out a portion. The repertoire holds 30,000 to 40,000 clones, with 79% as singletons. The sample taken for sequencing was peripheral blood. All receptors derive from a man aged 65 to 79 with acute or convalescent COVID-19. CDR3s include the opening cysteine and the closing phenylalanine or tryptophan. A D gene is named only where the DNA matches it firmly.

TRBJ2-4,TRBD1,TRBV19,TGTGCCAGTAGTATTAATGGACAGGGGGCGGCCAAAAACATTCAGTACTTC,CASSINGQGAAKNIQYF
TRBJ1-1,TRBD1,TRBV19,TGTGCCAGTACCCCGACAGGGCAAGGTAACACTGAAGCTTTCTTT,CASTPTGQGNTEAFF
TRBJ2-3,-,TRBV6-5,TGTGCCAGCAGTTACTCGGGCACCTTCACAGATACGCAGTATTTT,CASSYSGTFTDTQYF
TRBJ2-7,TRBD1,TRBV2,TGTGCCAGCAGTCCGGGACAGGGGAGCTCCTACGAGCAGTACTTC,CASSPGQGSSYEQYF
TRBJ1-3,-,TRBV9,TGTGCCAGCACCCCCCAGGATCAGGGTTACGGAAACACCATATATTTT,CASTPQDQGYGNTIYF
TRBJ1-1,-,TRBV7-6,TGTGCCAGCAGCTTATGGGGGCCGAACACTGAAGCTTTCTTT,CASSLWGPNTEAFF
TRBJ1-5,-,TRBV10-3,TGTGCCACTAGGGGGGGGGAAGGTCAGCCCCAGCATTTT,CATRGGEGQPQHF
TRBJ1-1,TRBD1,TRBV13,TGTGCCAGCAGCTTATCCGACAGGGGGAACACTGAAGCTTTCTTT,CASSLSDRGNTEAFF
TRBJ2-2,-,TRBV4-3,TGCGCCAGCAGCCAAGAAAGGGTGTCTAGCTCAATGGCCGGGGAGCTGTTTTTT,CASSQERVSSSMAGELFF
TRBJ2-6,TRBD1,TRBV29-1,TGCAGCGCCCTGGGGGACAGGGACTGGGGATCTGGGGCCAACGTCCTGACTTTC,CSALGDRDWGSGANVLTF
TRBJ1-2,TRBD1,TRBV2,TGTGCCAGCAACAGGGACAGGGGAAACTATGGCTACACCTTC,CASNRDRGNYGYTF